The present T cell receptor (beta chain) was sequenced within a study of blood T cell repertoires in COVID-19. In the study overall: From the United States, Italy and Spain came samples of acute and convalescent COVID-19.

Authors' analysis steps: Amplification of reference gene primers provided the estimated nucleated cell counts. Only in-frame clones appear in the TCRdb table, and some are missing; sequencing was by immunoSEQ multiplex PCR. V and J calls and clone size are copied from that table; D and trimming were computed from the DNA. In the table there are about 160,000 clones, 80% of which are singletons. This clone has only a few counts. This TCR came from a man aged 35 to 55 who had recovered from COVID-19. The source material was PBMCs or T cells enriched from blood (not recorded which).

Here the CDR3 DNA reads TGTGCCACCAGCAGAGATCGGATGACATCTGGCTACACCTTC. As protein: CATSRDRMTSGYTF. The chain links TRBV15 to TRBJ1-2; the D is unclear. Germline V gene sequence: CDR1 LNHNV, CDR2 YYDKDF (reference sequence). This CDR3 spans 14 amino acids. The V end was cut by 0 bases, the J end by 7 bases, with 12 bases between.